The sequence of this T cell receptor beta chain was determined in a study of blood T cell repertoires in COVID-19. Background on the study: Some COVID-19 samples were acute and others convalescent; all came from the United States, Italy and Spain. PBMCs, B-cell-depleted T cells, or T cells provided the cDNA or gDNA that made up the material.

In the original workflow: Reference gene primer amplification gave nucleated cell count estimates. TCRdb's table, derived via immunoSEQ multiplex PCR, lists solely in-frame clones and lacks some. For V, J and clone size, that table is used; D and trimming come from the DNA. The sample yields about 74,000 clones, roughly nine tenths seen once. Germline trimming cut 6 bases from V and 6 bases from J; bases unmatched to any gene: 5. The CDR3 runs 13 residues. From germline, CDR1 is SGHTA and CDR2 FQGNSA. V usage is TRBV7-2 and J usage is TRBJ2-3; TRBD1 aligns across 8 bases. This receptor was identified in a man aged 45-65 years with acute or convalescent COVID-19. Sequenced sample: peripheral blood. CDR3 nucleotides: TGTGCCAGCAGAGCCAGGACAGGGGATACGCAGTATTTT. The encoded protein is CASRARTGDTQYF.